Listed below are T cell receptor beta chains from one sample, sequenced in a study of blood T cells in healthy people across ages. Via MiXCR, TCRdb re-called the 5' RACE reads, giving one row per CDR3 protein. The data contain 450,000 to 700,000 distinct CDR3 sequences, approximately 25% of them singletons. Sample: blood. The receptors were gathered from a woman between 70 and 85 years old in good health. The CDR3 runs from the conserved cysteine through the conserved F or W. A D gene is named only where the DNA matches it firmly. Only some rows state a clone size, as once, few, many or a class for expanded clones.

D gene,V gene,J gene,clone size,CDR3 DNA,CDR3 protein
.,TRBV28,TRBJ1-1,few,TGTGCCAGCAGTATGGGAGGAGGGAACACTGAAGCTTTCTTT,CASSMGGGNTEAFF
TRBD2,TRBV20-1,TRBJ2-7,few,TGCAGTGCTAGCGCGACCGGGACTAGCGGATACGAGCAGTACTTC,CSASATGTSGYEQYF
TRBD2,TRBV29-1,TRBJ2-3,.,TGCAGCGTTGATGCAAAGACTAGCGGGAGGGGGGATACGCAGTATTTT,CSVDAKTSGRGDTQYF
.,TRBV5-1,TRBJ2-5,.,TGCGCCAGCAGCTTGGATAGTCCAGACAGAGAGACCCAGTACTTC,CASSLDSPDRETQYF
TRBD1,TRBV5-1,TRBJ2-7,few,TGCGCCAGTAGCTTGGACAGGGCCGAGCAGTACTTC,CASSLDRAEQYF
TRBD2,TRBV20-1,TRBJ2-7,.,TGCAGTGCTAGAGGTGGGACTAGCGCCTACGAGCAGTACTTC,CSARGGTSAYEQYF
TRBD2,TRBV7-9,TRBJ2-5,.,TGTGCCAGCAGCCGCAGGGGGACTAGCGTCCAAGAGACCCAGTACTTC,CASSRRGTSVQETQYF
TRBD1,TRBV28,TRBJ2-7,.,TGTGCCAGCAGTTCGGACAGGGGTAAATACGAGCAGTACTTC,CASSSDRGKYEQYF
.,TRBV24-1,TRBJ2-3,.,TGTGCCACCAGTGATTCATCCGCGGGCAAGGGTACGCAGTATTTT,CATSDSSAGKGTQYF
.,TRBV21-1,TRBJ2-7,.,TGTGCCAGCAGCAAAGAAAGCGGGCGGGATCAAGTAAGCTTC,CASSKESGRDQVSF
.,TRBV12-3/TRBV12-4,TRBJ1-1,.,TGTGCCAGCAGTTGGAAAGAAGGCACTGAAGCTTTCTTT,CASSWKEGTEAFF
.,TRBV18,TRBJ1-2,.,TGTGCCAGCTCACCGGCGGGGACTGGCAACTATGGCTACACCTTC,CASSPAGTGNYGYTF
.,TRBV7-9,TRBJ1-5,.,TGTGCCAGCAGCCGAGCCGGGGACCCGAGGCAGCCCCAGCATTTT,CASSRAGDPRQPQHF
.,TRBV3-1,TRBJ2-5,few,TGTGCCAGCAACCAAATACGACAACTAGAAGAGACCCAGTACTTC,CASNQIRQLEETQYF
TRBD2,TRBV2,TRBJ2-7,.,TGTGCCAGCAGTCCTCTCAGCGGGAGTTCCTACGAGCAGTACTTC,CASSPLSGSSYEQYF
TRBD2,TRBV5-6,TRBJ2-3,few,TGTGCCAGCAGCTTAGGAGCGGGGGGTCCAGATACGCAGTATTTT,CASSLGAGGPDTQYF
.,TRBV29-1,TRBJ2-3,few,TGCAGCGTTGTGGCGAGAGGGACAGATACGCAGTATTTT,CSVVARGTDTQYF
TRBD2,TRBV3-1,TRBJ2-1,.,TGTGCCGGCACAATGACTAGCGGGTTAAACAATGAGCAGTTCTTC,CAGTMTSGLNNEQFF
.,TRBV19,TRBJ1-5,.,TGTGCCAGTAGTATACCGCGAGGAAGCAATCAGCCCCAGCATTTT,CASSIPRGSNQPQHF
TRBD2,TRBV29-1,TRBJ2-1,.,TGCAGCGTTGAAGCCAGAGTGGGAAACGGGGGGTTGTTAAGCTCCTACAATGAGCAGTTCTTC,CSVEARVGNGGLLSSYNEQFF
.,TRBV18,TRBJ1-2,.,TGTGCCAGCTCACCAGTGCAGGGATCCCCGGGCTATGGCTACACCTTC,CASSPVQGSPGYGYTF
TRBD1,TRBV7-2,TRBJ2-4,.,TGTGCCAGCAGCCAGACAGGGAGTTGGAACATTCAGTACTTC,CASSQTGSWNIQYF
TRBD1,TRBV29-1,TRBJ2-7,.,TGCAGCTCCTGGGGGACAGGGGGCTCCTACGAGCAGTACTTC,CSSWGTGGSYEQYF
.,TRBV7-3,TRBJ1-1,few,TGTGCCAGCAGCTTAACGAGGGGACACACTGAAGCTTTCTTT,CASSLTRGHTEAFF
.,TRBV24-1,TRBJ2-5,.,TGTGCCACCAGTGATCCTTTAGGAGGGACCCAGTACTTC,CATSDPLGGTQYF
TRBD2,TRBV7-9,TRBJ2-4,.,TGTGCCAGCGGCTTCGACGCTAGCGGGGGGGCCGAGGCCAAAAACATTCAGTACTTC,CASGFDASGGAEAKNIQYF
.,TRBV12-5,TRBJ2-2,.,TGTGCTAGTGGCCCCGGACAACTCGCGAACACCGGGGAGCTGTTTTTT,CASGPGQLANTGELFF
.,TRBV20-1,TRBJ2-1,.,TGCAGTGCAAGGCGAGGTGGTGGGGGCGGTCCAAATGAGCAGTTCTTC,CSARRGGGGGPNEQFF
.,TRBV18,TRBJ1-4,.,TGTGCCAGCTCACCCCTCGAGGGAAGGGGGACAACTAATGAAAAACTGTTTTTT,CASSPLEGRGTTNEKLFF
.,TRBV14,TRBJ2-7,.,TGTGCCAGCAGCCAAGAATCAGCTGTATACGAGCAGTACTTC,CASSQESAVYEQYF
.,TRBV18,TRBJ2-7,few,TGTGCCAGCCCCGTCAGGCCAGCCTACGAGCAGTACTTC,CASPVRPAYEQYF
TRBD1,TRBV29-1,TRBJ2-6,few,TGCAGCGCCTTAAGGACAGGGACTTCTGGGGCCGACGTCCTGACTTTC,CSALRTGTSGADVLTF
.,TRBV4-2,TRBJ2-7,.,TGTGCCAGCAGCCAAGATCCGAGCCAAGAGTACGAGCAGTACTTC,CASSQDPSQEYEQYF
.,TRBV3-1,TRBJ2-5,.,TGTGCCAGCAGGAAAAGGTCCGGAGGGGGAGAGACCCAGTACTTC,CASRKRSGGGETQYF
TRBD1,TRBV25-1,TRBJ1-6,.,TGTGCCAGCAGGGACAGGGGGAATAATCCACCCCTCCACTTT,CASRDRGNNPPLHF
.,TRBV7-7,TRBJ2-2,.,TGTGCTAGCAGCAATACCCGCGGGACATACTACACCGGGGAGCTGTTTTTT,CASSNTRGTYYTGELFF
.,TRBV6-1,TRBJ1-5,.,TGTGCCAGCAGTGCTGAAAGGGGGGGTCAGCCCCAGCATTTT,CASSAERGGQPQHF
TRBD1,TRBV20-1,TRBJ1-2,.,TGCAGTGCTAGAGATGTCACGCCGGGACAGGATGGGTATGGCTACACCTTC,CSARDVTPGQDGYGYTF
.,TRBV5-1,TRBJ2-7,.,TGCGCCAGCAGCGTTGGTTTCGGGACTGGGACCTACGAGCAGTACTTC,CASSVGFGTGTYEQYF
TRBD2,TRBV6-2/TRBV6-3,TRBJ2-1,few,TGTGCCAGCGCTCTGGCGGGGGGGGACAATGAGCAGTTCTTC,CASALAGGDNEQFF
.,TRBV3-1,TRBJ2-3,.,TGTGCCAGCAGCCAAGTGTGGGGCTCTAGCACAGATACGCAGTATTTT,CASSQVWGSSTDTQYF
TRBD1,TRBV5-1,TRBJ2-3,few,TGCGCCAGCAGCCACGGGACAGGGACTACTGATACGCAGTATTTT,CASSHGTGTTDTQYF
.,TRBV29-1,TRBJ1-4,.,TGCAGCGTTGAATTGCTGAACGACAGTGATGAAAAACTGTTTTTT,CSVELLNDSDEKLFF
.,TRBV20-1,TRBJ1-1,.,TGCAGTGCTAGAGATCAGGGTCCAGCTTTCTTT,CSARDQGPAFF
.,TRBV27,TRBJ2-5,.,TGTGCCAGCAGTCCCACAGGTCGAGGGGAGACCCAGTACTTC,CASSPTGRGETQYF
TRBD1,TRBV20-1,TRBJ1-2,few,TGCAGTGCTGGACAGGGGAACTATGGCTACACCTTC,CSAGQGNYGYTF